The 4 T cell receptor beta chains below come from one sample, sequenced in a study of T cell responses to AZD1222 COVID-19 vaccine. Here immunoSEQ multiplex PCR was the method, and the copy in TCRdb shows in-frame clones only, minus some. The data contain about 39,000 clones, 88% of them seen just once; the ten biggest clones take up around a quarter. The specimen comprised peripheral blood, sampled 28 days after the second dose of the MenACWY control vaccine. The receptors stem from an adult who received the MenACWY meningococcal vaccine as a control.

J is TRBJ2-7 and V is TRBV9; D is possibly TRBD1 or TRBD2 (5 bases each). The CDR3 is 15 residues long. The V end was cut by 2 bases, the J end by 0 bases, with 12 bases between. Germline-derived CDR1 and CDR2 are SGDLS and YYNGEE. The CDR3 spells CASSVGVKSSYEQYF. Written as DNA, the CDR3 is TGTGCCAGCAGCGTGGGGGTAAAGAGCTCCTACGAGCAGTACTTC. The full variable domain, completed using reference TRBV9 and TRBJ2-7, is DSGVTQTPKHLITATGQRVTLRCSPRSGDLSVYWYQQSLDQGLQFLIQYYNGEERAKGNILERFSAQQFPDLHSELNLSSLELGDSALYFCASSVGVKSSYEQYFGPGTRLTVT.

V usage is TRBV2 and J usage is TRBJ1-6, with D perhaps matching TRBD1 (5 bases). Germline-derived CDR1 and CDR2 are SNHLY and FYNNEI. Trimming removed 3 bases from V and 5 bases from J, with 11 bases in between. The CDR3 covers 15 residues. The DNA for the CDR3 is TGTGCCAGCAGTGACAGGGACTACCATAATTCACCCCTCCACTTT. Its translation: CASSDRDYHNSPLHF.

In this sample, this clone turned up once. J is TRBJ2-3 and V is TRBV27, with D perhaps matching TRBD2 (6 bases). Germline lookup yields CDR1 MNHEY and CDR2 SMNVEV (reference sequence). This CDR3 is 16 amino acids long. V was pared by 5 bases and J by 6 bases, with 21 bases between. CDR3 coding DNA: TGTGCCAGCAGTCCTTCAGGTAGCGGAGGGGTTGATACGCAGTATTTT. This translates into CASSPSGSGGVDTQYF.

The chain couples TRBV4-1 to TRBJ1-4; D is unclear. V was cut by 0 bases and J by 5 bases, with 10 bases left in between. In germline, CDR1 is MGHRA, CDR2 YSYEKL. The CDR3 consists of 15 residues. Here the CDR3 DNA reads TGCGCCAGCAGCCAAGATCGCCAGGCGAATGAAAAACTGTTTTTT. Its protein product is CASSQDRQANEKLFF.